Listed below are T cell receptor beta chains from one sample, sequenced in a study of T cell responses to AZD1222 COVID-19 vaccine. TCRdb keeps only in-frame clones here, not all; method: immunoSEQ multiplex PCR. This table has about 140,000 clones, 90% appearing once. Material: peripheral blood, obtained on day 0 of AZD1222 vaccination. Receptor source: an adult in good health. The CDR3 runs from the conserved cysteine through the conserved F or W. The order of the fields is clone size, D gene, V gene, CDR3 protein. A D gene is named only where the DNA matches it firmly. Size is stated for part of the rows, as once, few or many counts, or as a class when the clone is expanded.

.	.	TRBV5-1	CASSARASTDTQYF
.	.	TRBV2	CASSVDRTTNEKLFF
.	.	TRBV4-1	CASSQDGHGKETQYF
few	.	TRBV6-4	CASSDGATGHPNEQFF
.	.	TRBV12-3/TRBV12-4	CASSRDTYYGYTF
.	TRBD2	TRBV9	CASSVDLAGAQETQYF
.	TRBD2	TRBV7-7	CASSLGSGGTDTQYF
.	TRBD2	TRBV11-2	CASSGNLAAYNEQFF
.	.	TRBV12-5	CASGLGVATEAFF
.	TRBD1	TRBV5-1	CASSPRQGGPYNEQFF
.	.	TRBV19	CASNYGGNTEAFF
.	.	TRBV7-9	CASSHPVGGVAFF
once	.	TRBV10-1	CASSGGYGYTF
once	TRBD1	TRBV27	CASSARTGYEQYF
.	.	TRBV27	CASRNGPNEQYF
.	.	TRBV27	CASSLWGSEQYF
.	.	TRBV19	CASSIRGVGFGYTF
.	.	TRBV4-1	CASSPDKIGYEQYF
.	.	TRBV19	CASSMITNTGELFF
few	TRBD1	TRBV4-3	CASSRQGHTEAFF
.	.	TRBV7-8	CASSLVESKAGAFF
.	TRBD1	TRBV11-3	CASSLLQGGDTQYF
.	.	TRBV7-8	CASSSGVNTEAFF
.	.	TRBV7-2	CASSFPNEQFF
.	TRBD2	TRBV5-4	CASSLGLADAYEQYF
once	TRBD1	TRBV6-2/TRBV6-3	CASSPRRTGMGYTF
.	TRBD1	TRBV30	CAWSRGTGVVVGYGYTF
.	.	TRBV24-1	CATSEDNRRLGGYTF
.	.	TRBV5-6	CASSPSGTPTDTQYF
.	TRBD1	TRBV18	CASSTGTGVGQPQHF
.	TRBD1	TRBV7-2	CASSQDRARVAEAFF
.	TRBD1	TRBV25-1	CASTPRGLLETQYF
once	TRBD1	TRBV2	CASKGQRNTGELFF
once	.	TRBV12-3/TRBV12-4	CASSFGTFQPQHF
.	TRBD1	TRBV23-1	CASSLRQTGGRNSPLHF
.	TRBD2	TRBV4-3	CASSQDSGSSYNEQFF
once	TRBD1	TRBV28	CASSPNPGQGQETQYF
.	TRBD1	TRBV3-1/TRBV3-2	CASSRDRQETQYF